Included here is one T cell receptor beta chain sequence, with context. Method: immunoSEQ multiplex PCR; TCRdb's copy keeps in-frame clones and lacks some. The sample holds approximately 290,000 clones, 70% to 90% seen once. This sample is drawn from a study of blood T cell repertoires in COVID-19. Study members were between about 18 and 100 years old and lived in some 26 US regions. In assigning cohorts, the study relied on participant-reported clinical history. Looked up from germline, CDR1 is SGDLS and CDR2 is YYNGEE. CDR3 length equals 15 residues. The V gene end was trimmed by 4 bases and the J gene end by 7 bases; junction bases not matched to a gene: 8.

The clonotype originates from a woman between 25 and 40 years old who had recovered from COVID-19. The sequenced sample was PBMCs or T cells enriched from blood (not recorded which). The genes are TRBV9 and TRBJ1-6; the match to TRBD1 covers 7 bases. This CDR3 reads CASSPRTGGNSPLHF. CDR3 DNA: TGTGCCAGCAGCCCACGGACAGGTGGAAATTCACCCCTCCACTTT.